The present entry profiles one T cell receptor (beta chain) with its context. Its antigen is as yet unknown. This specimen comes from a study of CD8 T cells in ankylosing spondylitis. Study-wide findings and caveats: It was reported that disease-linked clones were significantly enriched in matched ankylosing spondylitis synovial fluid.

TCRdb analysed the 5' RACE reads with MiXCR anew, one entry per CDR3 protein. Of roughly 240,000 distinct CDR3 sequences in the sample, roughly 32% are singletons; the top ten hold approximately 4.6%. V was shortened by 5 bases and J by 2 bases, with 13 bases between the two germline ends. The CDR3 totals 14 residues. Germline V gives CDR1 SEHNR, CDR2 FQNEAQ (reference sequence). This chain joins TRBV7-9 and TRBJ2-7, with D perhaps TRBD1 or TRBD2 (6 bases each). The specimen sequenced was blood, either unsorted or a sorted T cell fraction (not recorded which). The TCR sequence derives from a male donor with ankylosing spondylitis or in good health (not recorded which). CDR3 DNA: TGTGCCAGCAGCCGAGGGGGGAGAACCTACGAGCAGTACTTC. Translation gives CASSRGGRTYEQYF.